A selection of T cell receptor beta chains follows, all from one sample in a study of PD-1 blockade in mismatch repair-deficient tumors. TCRdb's table, derived via immunoSEQ multiplex PCR, lists solely in-frame clones and lacks some. The sample shows some 120,000 clones, approximately 86% of them seen only once. The specimen comprised peripheral blood, sampled 44 weeks after starting pembrolizumab. These receptors originate from an adult with mismatch repair-deficient cancer. CDR3s include the opening cysteine and the closing phenylalanine or tryptophan. A D gene is named only where the DNA matches it firmly. The size of a clone is reported for some rows only, either as once, few or many, or as a class for expanded clones.

j_gene	d_gene	v_gene	abundance	CDR3nt	CDR3aa
TRBJ2-7	TRBD1	TRBV30	.	TGTGCCTGGAGCGAGGGGGACAGGGGGCGGGGGGAGCAGTACTTC	CAWSEGDRGRGEQYF
TRBJ2-7	.	TRBV19	.	TGTGCCAGTAGTATTCGCCGGGAGTTGGCCTACGAGCAGTACTTC	CASSIRRELAYEQYF
TRBJ2-3	.	TRBV7-2	.	TGTGCCAGCAGCTTAGCGGGAACCACAGATACGCAGTATTTT	CASSLAGTTDTQYF
TRBJ1-1	.	TRBV25-1	.	TGTGCCAGCAGTGAATATATGGACACTGAAGCTTTCTTT	CASSEYMDTEAFF
TRBJ1-1	.	TRBV10-3	.	TGTGCCATCAGTGCCACAGAGCGGATGAACACTGAAGCTTTCTTT	CAISATERMNTEAFF
TRBJ1-5	TRBD1	TRBV28	.	TGTGCCAGCACCCGACAGGGTCTCTTTGGTCAGCCCCAGCATTTT	CASTRQGLFGQPQHF
TRBJ2-7	.	TRBV19	.	TGTGCCAGTAGTTTTTACGGGAGCCCCGGCGAGCAGTACTTC	CASSFYGSPGEQYF
TRBJ1-2	.	TRBV6-5	.	TGTGCCACTAATAGGCCCGGGGGGGGCTACACCTTC	CATNRPGGGYTF
TRBJ2-5	TRBD2	TRBV19	.	TGTGCCAGTAGTATAGCCCCCTGGCTAGCGGGGACACAAGAGACCCAGTACTTC	CASSIAPWLAGTQETQYF
TRBJ1-5	TRBD1	TRBV10-2	once	TGCGCCAGCTGCCGGGACAGAACCAATCAGCCCCAGCATTTT	CASCRDRTNQPQHF
TRBJ2-5	.	TRBV6-1	.	TGTGCCAGCAGTGAATTAGCGGAAGAGACCCAGTACTTC	CASSELAEETQYF
TRBJ1-3	.	TRBV6-4	.	TGTGCCAGCAGCCACTCTGGAAACACCATATATTTT	CASSHSGNTIYF
TRBJ1-1	.	TRBV18	.	TGTGCCAGCTCACCACCCGGGGACACTGGAGTGAACACTGAAGCTTTCTTT	CASSPPGDTGVNTEAFF
TRBJ2-7	.	TRBV11-2	.	TGTGCCAGCAGCTTAGCCCCCACCGTGGGCTCCGAGCAGTACTTC	CASSLAPTVGSEQYF
TRBJ2-1	TRBD2	TRBV7-9	.	TGTGCCAGCAGCCCTAGCGGGAGCTCCTACAATGAGCAGTTCTTC	CASSPSGSSYNEQFF
TRBJ2-3	.	TRBV19	once	TGTGCCAGTAGTATCACCCCCGGCGGGGGCCTCGATACGCAGTATTTT	CASSITPGGGLDTQYF
TRBJ2-2	.	TRBV5-1	once	TGCGCCAGCAGCCTTTGGGTTTACCGGTCCACCGGGGAGCTGTTTTTT	CASSLWVYRSTGELFF
TRBJ1-5	.	TRBV27	.	TGTGCCAGCAGTTTATGGGGGGGCAATCAGCCCCAGCATTTT	CASSLWGGNQPQHF
TRBJ2-1	TRBD2	TRBV4-1	.	TGCGCCAGCAGCCAGAGACCCCTAGCGGGCAACTACAATGAGCAGTTCTTC	CASSQRPLAGNYNEQFF
TRBJ2-3	.	TRBV5-1	.	TGCGCCAGCAGCTTTTCAGGAACAGATACGCAGTATTTT	CASSFSGTDTQYF
TRBJ2-1	.	TRBV5-1	.	TGCGCCAGCAGCTTGGTACTCGGGGTCGAGAGGTCCTACAATGAGCAGTTCTTC	CASSLVLGVERSYNEQFF
TRBJ2-1	TRBD2	TRBV28	.	TGTGCCACCAGAACCAGGACTAGCGGGACATACAATGAGCAGTTCTTC	CATRTRTSGTYNEQFF
TRBJ2-5	TRBD1	TRBV7-8	.	TGTGCCAGCAGCTTTCGCCGGGACAGGGGTGAAGAGACCCAGTACTTC	CASSFRRDRGEETQYF
TRBJ2-7	.	TRBV7-9	.	TGTGCCAGCAGCTTAGTGGACCACTACGAGCAGTACTTC	CASSLVDHYEQYF
TRBJ1-2	.	TRBV7-2	.	TGTGCCAGCAGCTTTGCGGGGGGTCTTGGCTACACCTTC	CASSFAGGLGYTF
TRBJ2-2	TRBD1	TRBV9	.	TGTGCCAGCAGCGGGGGGACAGGGTTTGGCGGGGAGCTGTTTTTT	CASSGGTGFGGELFF
TRBJ2-7	.	TRBV6-9	.	TGTGCCAGAGGACCCCGGGGGAGGCTTTCCGAGCAGTACTTC	CARGPRGRLSEQYF
TRBJ1-2	TRBD1	TRBV27	few	TGTGCCAGCAGTCCTGGACAGGGGGAACCGTATGGCTACACCTTC	CASSPGQGEPYGYTF
TRBJ2-5	TRBD2	TRBV5-8	.	TGTGCCAGCAGCCCCGGACTAGCGGCAGAGACCCAGTACTTC	CASSPGLAAETQYF
TRBJ2-7	TRBD1	TRBV27	few	TGTGCCAGCAGACCTGGGACAGACTACGAGCAGTACTTC	CASRPGTDYEQYF
TRBJ2-7	TRBD2	TRBV6-1	few	TGTGCCAGCAGCCGGACTAGCGCCTACGAGCAGTACTTC	CASSRTSAYEQYF
TRBJ2-1	.	TRBV19	.	TGTGCCAGTAGTACCCGGGACACTAATAATGAGCAGTTCTTC	CASSTRDTNNEQFF
TRBJ2-7	.	TRBV6-6	.	TGTGCCAGCAGTTACTCCGGGACCTTCTACGAGCAGTACTTC	CASSYSGTFYEQYF
TRBJ2-7	.	TRBV5-1	.	TGCGCCAGCAGCTCCCCCTCGGCAGGCCACGTAACTCAGCAGTACTTC	CASSSPSAGHVTQQYF